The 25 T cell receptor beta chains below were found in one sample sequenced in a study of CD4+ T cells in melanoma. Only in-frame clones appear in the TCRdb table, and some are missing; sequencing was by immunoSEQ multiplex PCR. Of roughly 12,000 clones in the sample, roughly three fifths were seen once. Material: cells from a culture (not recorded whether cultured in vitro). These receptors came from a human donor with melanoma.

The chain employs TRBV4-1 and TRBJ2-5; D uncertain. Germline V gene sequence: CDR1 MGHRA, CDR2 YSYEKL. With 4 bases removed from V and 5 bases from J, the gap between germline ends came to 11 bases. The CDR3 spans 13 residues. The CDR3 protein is CASSLGRTETQYF. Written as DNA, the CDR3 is TGCGCCAGCAGCCTCGGTCGGACGGAGACCCAGTACTTC.

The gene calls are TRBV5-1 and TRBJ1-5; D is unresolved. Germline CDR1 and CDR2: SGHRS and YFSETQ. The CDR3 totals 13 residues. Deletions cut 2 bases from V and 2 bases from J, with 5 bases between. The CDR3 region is CASSLSGNQPQHF. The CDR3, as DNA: TGCGCCAGCAGCTTATCCGGCAATCAGCCCCAGCATTTT.

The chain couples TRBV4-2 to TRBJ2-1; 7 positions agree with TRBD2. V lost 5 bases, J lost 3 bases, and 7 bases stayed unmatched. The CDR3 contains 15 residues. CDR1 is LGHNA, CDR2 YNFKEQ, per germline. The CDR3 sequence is CASSSGRGGYNEQFF. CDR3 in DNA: TGTGCCAGCAGCTCGGGGAGGGGAGGCTACAATGAGCAGTTCTTC.

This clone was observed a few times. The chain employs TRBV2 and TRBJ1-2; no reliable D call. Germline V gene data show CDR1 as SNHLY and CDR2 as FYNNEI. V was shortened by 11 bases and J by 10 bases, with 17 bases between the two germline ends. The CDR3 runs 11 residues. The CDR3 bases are TGTGCCCTTGGTCGCGGCATCCTCTACACCTTC. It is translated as CALGRGILYTF.

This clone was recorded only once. DNA for the CDR3: TGTGCCAGCAGTGGCCCCCAGAGCTCCTACGAGCAGTACTTC. Its translation: CASSGPQSSYEQYF. The chain uses TRBV6-1 and TRBJ2-7; D not certain. CDR3 length: 14 amino acids. V was cut by 4 bases and J by 0 bases, with 10 bases left in between. Per germline, CDR1 MNHNS and CDR2 SASEGT.

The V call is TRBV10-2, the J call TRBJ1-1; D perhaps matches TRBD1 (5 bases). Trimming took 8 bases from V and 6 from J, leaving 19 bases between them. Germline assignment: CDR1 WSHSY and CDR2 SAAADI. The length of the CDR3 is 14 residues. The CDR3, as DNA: TGCGCCAGCCGGCCCCGGGGGGGGATTGCTGAAGCTTTCTTT. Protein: CASRPRGGIAEAFF.

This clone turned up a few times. CDR3 DNA: TGTGCCAATACCACCGAGAGCTCTGGAAACACCATATATTTT. Its protein product is CANTTESSGNTIYF. The gene calls are TRBV7-3 and TRBJ1-3; unclear D gene. CDR1 SGHTA and CDR2 FQGTGA come from the germline V gene. This CDR3 is built from 14 residues. Trimming cost V 10 bases and J 0 bases, with 13 bases left between them.

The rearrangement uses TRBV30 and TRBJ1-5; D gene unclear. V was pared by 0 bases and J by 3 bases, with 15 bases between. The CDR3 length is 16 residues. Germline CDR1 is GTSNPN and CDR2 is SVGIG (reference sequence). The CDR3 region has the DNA TGTGCCTGGAGTGTAGCCGGGATTCGGGTCAATCAGCCCCAGCATTTT. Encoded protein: CAWSVAGIRVNQPQHF.

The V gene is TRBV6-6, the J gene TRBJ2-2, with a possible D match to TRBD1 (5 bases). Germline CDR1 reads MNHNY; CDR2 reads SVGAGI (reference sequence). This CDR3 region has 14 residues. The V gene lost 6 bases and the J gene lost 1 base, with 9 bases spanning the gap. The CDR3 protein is CASRQGQNTGELFF. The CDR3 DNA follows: TGTGCCAGCAGACAAGGACAGAACACCGGGGAGCTGTTTTTT.

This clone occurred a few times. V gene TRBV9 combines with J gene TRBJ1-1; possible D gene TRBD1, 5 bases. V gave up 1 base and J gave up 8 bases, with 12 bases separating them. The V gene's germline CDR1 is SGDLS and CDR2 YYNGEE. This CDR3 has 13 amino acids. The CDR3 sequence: CASSVTFPGEAFF. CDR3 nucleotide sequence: TGTGCCAGCAGCGTAACATTCCCAGGGGAAGCTTTCTTT. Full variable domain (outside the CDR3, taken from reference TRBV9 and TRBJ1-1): DSGVTQTPKHLITATGQRVTLRCSPRSGDLSVYWYQQSLDQGLQFLIQYYNGEERAKGNILERFSAQQFPDLHSELNLSSLELGDSALYFCASSVTFPGEAFFGQGTRLTVV.

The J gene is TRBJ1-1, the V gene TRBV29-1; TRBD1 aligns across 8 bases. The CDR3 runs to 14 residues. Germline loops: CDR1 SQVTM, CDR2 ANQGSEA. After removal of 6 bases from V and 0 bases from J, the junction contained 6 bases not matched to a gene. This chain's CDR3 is CSVDRGGLNTEAFF. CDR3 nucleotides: TGCAGCGTAGACAGGGGAGGTTTGAACACTGAAGCTTTCTTT.

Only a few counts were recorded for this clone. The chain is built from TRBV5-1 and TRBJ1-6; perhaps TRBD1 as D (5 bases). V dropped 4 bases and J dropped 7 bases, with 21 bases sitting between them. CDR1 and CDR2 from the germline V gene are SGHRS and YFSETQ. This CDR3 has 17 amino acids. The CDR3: CASSPQVGTYRNSPLHF. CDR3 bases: TGCGCCAGCAGCCCGCAGGTCGGGACTTACCGAAATTCACCCCTCCACTTT.

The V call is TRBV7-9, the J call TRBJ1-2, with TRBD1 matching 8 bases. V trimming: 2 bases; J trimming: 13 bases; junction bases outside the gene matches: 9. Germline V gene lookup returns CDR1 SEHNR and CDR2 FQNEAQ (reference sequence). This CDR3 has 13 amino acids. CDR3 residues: CASSLFEGQALTF. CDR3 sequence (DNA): TGTGCCAGCAGCTTATTTGAGGGACAGGCGCTCACCTTC.

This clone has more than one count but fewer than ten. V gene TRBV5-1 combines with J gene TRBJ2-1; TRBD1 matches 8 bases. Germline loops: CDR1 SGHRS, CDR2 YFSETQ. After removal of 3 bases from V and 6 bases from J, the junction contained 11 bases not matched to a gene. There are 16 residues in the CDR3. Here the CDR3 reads CASSWGDRGLGNEQFF. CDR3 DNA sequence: TGCGCCAGCAGCTGGGGCGACAGGGGTCTTGGCAATGAGCAGTTCTTC.

The CDR3 DNA reads TGTGCCAGCACCCCGGGACTAGCGGGCTCCGGGGGGTACTTC. Protein sequence: CASTPGLAGSGGYF. The chain recombines TRBV2 with TRBJ2-7, with TRBD2 identical over 12 bases. The CDR3 has 14 residues. Germline trimming cut 7 bases from V and 12 bases from J; bases unmatched to any gene: 13. Looked up from germline, CDR1 is SNHLY and CDR2 is FYNNEI.

The CDR3, as DNA: TGTGCCAGCAGTCCCATAAGCGGGGGGCTAGCAGATACGCAGTATTTT. Translation: CASSPISGGLADTQYF. The rearrangement joins TRBV2 to TRBJ2-3; 9 bases fit TRBD2. The CDR3 length is 16 residues. Germline values: CDR1 SNHLY, CDR2 FYNNEI. Trimming removed 5 bases from V and 4 bases from J; junction bases left unmatched: 10. Complete variable domain (other parts from reference TRBV2 and TRBJ2-3): EPEVTQTPSHQVTQMGQEVILRCVPISNHLYFYWYRQILGQKVEFLVSFYNNEISEKSEIFDDQFSVERPDGSNFTLKIRSTKLEDSAMYFCASSPISGGLADTQYFGPGTRLTVL.

The chain's CDR3 is CASSYPRGGALETQYF. CDR3 sequence (DNA): TGTGCCAGCAGTTACCCCCGAGGGGGGGCATTAGAGACCCAGTACTTC. This chain joins TRBV6-6 and TRBJ2-5, with D possibly TRBD2 on 7 matching bases. V dropped 2 bases and J dropped 4 bases, with 17 bases sitting between them. The CDR3 runs 16 residues. Germline CDR1 is MNHNY and CDR2 is SVGAGI (reference sequence).

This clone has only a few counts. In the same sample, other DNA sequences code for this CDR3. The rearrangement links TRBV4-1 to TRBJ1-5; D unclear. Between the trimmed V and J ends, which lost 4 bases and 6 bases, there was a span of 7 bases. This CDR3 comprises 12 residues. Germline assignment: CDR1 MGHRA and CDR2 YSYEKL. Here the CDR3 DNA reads TGCGCCAGCAGCCCTCCAGGTCAGCCCCAGCATTTT. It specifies CASSPPGQPQHF.

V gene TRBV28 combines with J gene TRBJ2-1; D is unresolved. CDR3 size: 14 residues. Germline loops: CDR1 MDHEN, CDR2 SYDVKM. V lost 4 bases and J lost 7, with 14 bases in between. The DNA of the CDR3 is TGTGCCAGCAGTTCCCGGAAGGGTCGGAATGAGCAGTTCTTC. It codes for CASSSRKGRNEQFF.

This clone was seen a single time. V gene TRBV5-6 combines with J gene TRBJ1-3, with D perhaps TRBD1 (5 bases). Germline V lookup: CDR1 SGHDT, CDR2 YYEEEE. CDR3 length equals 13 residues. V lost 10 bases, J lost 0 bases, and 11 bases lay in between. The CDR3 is CAGGFSSGNTIYF. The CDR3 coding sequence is TGTGCCGGGGGGTTTAGCTCTGGAAACACCATATATTTT.

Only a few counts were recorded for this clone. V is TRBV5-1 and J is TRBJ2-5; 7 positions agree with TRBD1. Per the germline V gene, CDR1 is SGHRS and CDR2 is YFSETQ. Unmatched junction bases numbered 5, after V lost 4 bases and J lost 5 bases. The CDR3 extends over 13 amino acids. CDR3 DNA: TGCGCCAGCAGCGTGACAGGGTTGGAGACCCAGTACTTC. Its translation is CASSVTGLETQYF.

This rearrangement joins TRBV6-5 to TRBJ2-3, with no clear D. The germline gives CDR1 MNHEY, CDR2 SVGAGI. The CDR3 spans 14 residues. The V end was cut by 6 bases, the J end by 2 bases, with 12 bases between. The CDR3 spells CASSLVGFTDTQYF. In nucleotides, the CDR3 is TGTGCCAGCAGCTTGGTCGGGTTCACAGATACGCAGTATTTT.

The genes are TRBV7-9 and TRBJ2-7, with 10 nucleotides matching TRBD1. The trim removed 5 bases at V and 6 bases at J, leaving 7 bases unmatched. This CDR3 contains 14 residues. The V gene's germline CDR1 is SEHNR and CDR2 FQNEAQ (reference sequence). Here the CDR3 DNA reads TGTGCCAGCAGCCGGGACAGGGGAGGGTCCGAGCAGTACTTC. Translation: CASSRDRGGSEQYF.

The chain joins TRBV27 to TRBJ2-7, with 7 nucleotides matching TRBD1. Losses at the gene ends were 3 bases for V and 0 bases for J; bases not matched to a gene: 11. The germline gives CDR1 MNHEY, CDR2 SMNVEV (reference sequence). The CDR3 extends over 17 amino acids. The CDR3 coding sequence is TGTGCCAGCAGTTTTAAGGCCCTCGGGACAGTCTCCTACGAGCAGTACTTC. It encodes CASSFKALGTVSYEQYF.

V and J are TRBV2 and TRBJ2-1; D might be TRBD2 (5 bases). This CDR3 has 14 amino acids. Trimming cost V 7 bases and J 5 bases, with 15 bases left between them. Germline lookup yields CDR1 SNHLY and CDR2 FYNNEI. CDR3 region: CASMGSLRDNEQFF. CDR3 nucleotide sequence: TGTGCCAGCATGGGGAGTCTACGGGACAATGAGCAGTTCTTC.